The rows below give T cell receptor beta chains drawn from one sample of a study of T cell responses to AZD1222 COVID-19 vaccine. This table comes from immunoSEQ multiplex PCR, and its TCRdb copy is limited to in-frame clones, with some not included. The sample holds some 150,000 clones, more than 90% seen once. The sequencing used peripheral blood, collected on day 0 of AZD1222 vaccination. These receptors all stem from an adult in good health. Both conserved end residues are part of each CDR3. The order of the fields is clone size, J gene, D gene, V gene, CDR3 DNA, CDR3 protein. The D gene is left open where the match is weak. Some rows mark clone size as missing; the rest say once, few, many or name a class of expanded clone.

few TRBJ2-7 - TRBV5-1 TGCGCCAGCAGCTTGGTGGCAGGGTCGGACGAGCAGTACTTC CASSLVAGSDEQYF
- TRBJ1-1 TRBD1 TRBV7-9 TGTGCCAGCAGGCGACAGGGGGAGATGAACACTGAAGCTTTCTTT CASRRQGEMNTEAFF
- TRBJ1-1 - TRBV27 TGTGCCAGCAGTCGGACAGTGAACACTGAAGCTTTCTTT CASSRTVNTEAFF
once TRBJ2-7 TRBD2 TRBV4-1 TGCGCCAGCAGTCCAAGTACTAGCGCCTACGAGCAGTACTTC CASSPSTSAYEQYF
- TRBJ2-7 - TRBV10-3 TGTGCCATCAGGCTTGTGGGATCCTACGAGCAGTACTTC CAIRLVGSYEQYF
- TRBJ1-4 - TRBV12-3/TRBV12-4 TGTGCCAGCAGTTTTCAGAGGCAAAAACTGTTTTTT CASSFQRQKLFF
once TRBJ1-5 TRBD1 TRBV10-3 TGTGCCATCACACAGGGGTTTTCCCAGCCCCAGCATTTT CAITQGFSQPQHF
- TRBJ1-1 - TRBV5-6 TGTGCCAGCAGCCCCGGGGCCCAGGAGAGGGCTTTCTTT CASSPGAQERAFF
once TRBJ1-5 TRBD1 TRBV5-5 TGTGCCAGCAGCTTGAGAACAGGGGGTGATCAGCCCCAGCATTTT CASSLRTGGDQPQHF
- TRBJ1-2 - TRBV7-8 TGTGCCAGCAGCCCAACCCCCGGCACCGACAGGAGGGATGGCTACACCTTC CASSPTPGTDRRDGYTF
- TRBJ1-5 - TRBV19 TGTGCCAGTAGTATAGGCCGTCAAGAGCCCCAGCATTTT CASSIGRQEPQHF
- TRBJ2-7 TRBD1 TRBV28 TGTGCCAGCAGATACATCAGACAGGGGCGACACTACGAGCAGTACTTC CASRYIRQGRHYEQYF
- TRBJ2-1 - TRBV7-9 TGTGCCAGCTATATGGGTTCCCACAATGAGCAGTTCTTC CASYMGSHNEQFF
- TRBJ2-5 - TRBV10-1 TGCGCCAGCAGTGAGTCAAACCAAATCGGGGGCTCTGAGACCCAGTACTTC CASSESNQIGGSETQYF
- TRBJ1-5 - TRBV19 TGTGCCAGTTCGTTTGGCCATGGGCAGCCCCAGCATTTT CASSFGHGQPQHF
few TRBJ2-6 TRBD1 TRBV7-3 TGTGCCAGCAGCTTAAGCAACCGGGACAGGGCTTCCTCTGGGGCCAACGTCCTGACTTTC CASSLSNRDRASSGANVLTF
- TRBJ2-1 - TRBV5-1 TGCGCCAGCAGCTTGAAAGGGGGCAATGAGCAGTTCTTC CASSLKGGNEQFF
- TRBJ2-3 - TRBV19 TGTGCCAGTAGTCCCAGGGCTAGCACAGATACGCAGTATTTT CASSPRASTDTQYF
once TRBJ2-1 TRBD2 TRBV3-1/TRBV3-2 TGTGCCAGCAGCCCCCGGACTAGCGAGTACAATGAGCAGTTCTTC CASSPRTSEYNEQFF
once TRBJ1-1 - TRBV20-1 TGCAGCCTCAGGGACATCACTGAAGCTTTCTTT CSLRDITEAFF
- TRBJ2-1 - TRBV10-1 TGCGCCAGCAGTGAGTTGGGACTTGACAATGAGCAGTTCTTC CASSELGLDNEQFF
- TRBJ2-1 TRBD2 TRBV5-1 TGCGCCAGCAGCTCGCAAGGACTAGCGGGGACCTCGCCACTTGGGGGTGAGCAGTTCTTC CASSSQGLAGTSPLGGEQFF
- TRBJ2-5 - TRBV30 TGTGCCTGGGGACCCCGGAGCCGGGGGACCCAGTACTTC CAWGPRSRGTQYF